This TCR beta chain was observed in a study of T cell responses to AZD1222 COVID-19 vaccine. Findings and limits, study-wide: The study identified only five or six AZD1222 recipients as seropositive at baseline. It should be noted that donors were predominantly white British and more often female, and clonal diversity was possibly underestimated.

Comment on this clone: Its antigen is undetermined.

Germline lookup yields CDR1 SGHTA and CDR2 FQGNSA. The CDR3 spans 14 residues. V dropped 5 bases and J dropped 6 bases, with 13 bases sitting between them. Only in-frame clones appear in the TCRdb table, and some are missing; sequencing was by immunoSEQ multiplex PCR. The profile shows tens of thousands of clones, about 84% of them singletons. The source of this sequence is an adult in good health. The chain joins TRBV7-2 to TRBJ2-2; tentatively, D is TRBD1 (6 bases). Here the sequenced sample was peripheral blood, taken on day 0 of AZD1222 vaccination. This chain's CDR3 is CASSRDRRAGELFF. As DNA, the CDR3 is TGTGCCAGCAGCAGAGACAGGCGGGCCGGGGAGCTGTTTTTT.